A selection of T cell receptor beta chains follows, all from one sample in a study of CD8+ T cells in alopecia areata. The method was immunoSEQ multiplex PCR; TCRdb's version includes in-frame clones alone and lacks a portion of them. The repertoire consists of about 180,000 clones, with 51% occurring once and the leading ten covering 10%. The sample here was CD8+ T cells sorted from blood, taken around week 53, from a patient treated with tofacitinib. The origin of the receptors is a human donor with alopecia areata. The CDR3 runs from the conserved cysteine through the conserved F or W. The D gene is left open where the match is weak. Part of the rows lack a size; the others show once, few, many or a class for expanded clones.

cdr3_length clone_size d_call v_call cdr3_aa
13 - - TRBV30 CAWSVSSPGELFF
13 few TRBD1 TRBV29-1 CSGPGQGHNEQFF
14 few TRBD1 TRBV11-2 CASSLGTGAYEQYF
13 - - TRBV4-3 CASSGTELGEQYF
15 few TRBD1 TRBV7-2 CASSLGTGGPYEQYF
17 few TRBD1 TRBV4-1 CASSQRPGQGSNYGYTF
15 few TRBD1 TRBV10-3 CAIRGQGHDTDTQYF
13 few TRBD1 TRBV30 CAWESGGISPLHF
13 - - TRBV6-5 CASSYDQNYGYTF
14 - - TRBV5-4 CASSLAGYEETQYF
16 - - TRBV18 CASSLFKGSTGETQYF
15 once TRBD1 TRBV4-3 CASSQEQGTRPEAFF
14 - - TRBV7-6 CASSLAEGHNEQFF
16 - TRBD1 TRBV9 CASSPSGTGAYYEQYF
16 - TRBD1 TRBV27 CASSLGTAGQVGELFF
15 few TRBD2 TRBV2 CASIEGGGVNYEQYF
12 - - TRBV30 CAWSYLRDGYTF
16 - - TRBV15 CATSRSRDEDTGELFF
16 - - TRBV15 CATSREGVGNTGELFF
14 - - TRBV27 CASSLRDVTDTQYF
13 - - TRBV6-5 CASSYVGEETQYF
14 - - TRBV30 CAWSETGFNYGYTF
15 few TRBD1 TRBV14 CASSRDRGRNTEAFF
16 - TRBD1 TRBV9 CASSFPSGTGNLEQFF
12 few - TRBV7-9 CASSLGSYEQYF
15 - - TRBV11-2 CASSITGKNTGELFF
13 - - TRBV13 CASSSDRTYEQYF
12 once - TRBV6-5 CASFGVGTEAFF
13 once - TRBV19 CASSKATNTEAFF
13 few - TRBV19 CASSIVPNTEAFF
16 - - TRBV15 CATSRDRRLGYNEQFF
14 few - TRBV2 CARQFEGDTGELFF